This entry concerns a single T cell receptor beta chain. The antigen is undetermined. These data are taken from a study of T cell responses to AZD1222 COVID-19 vaccine. Study information: Second-dose timings of about 4 or about 12 weeks were pooled. Study-wide points: Unmutated variant regions reportedly attract nearly half of all spike-specific TCRs. Just 5 or 6 AZD1222 recipients tested seropositive at baseline.

Data came from immunoSEQ multiplex PCR; TCRdb stores just in-frame clones and leaves some out. The data hold some 200,000 clones, with approximately 90% observed a single time. The CDR3 loop spans 16 amino acids. V was trimmed by 0 bases and J by 3 bases, leaving 12 bases between them. Germline values: CDR1 MNHNS, CDR2 SASEGT. The specimen comprised peripheral blood, sampled on day 0 of AZD1222 vaccination. The chain carries TRBV6-1 and TRBJ1-5, with D possibly matching TRBD1 (6 bases). This receptor was obtained from an adult in good health. The CDR3 coding sequence is TGTGCCAGCAGTGAAGCCTTACAGGGTTCCAATCAGCCCCAGCATTTT. It codes for CASSEALQGSNQPQHF.